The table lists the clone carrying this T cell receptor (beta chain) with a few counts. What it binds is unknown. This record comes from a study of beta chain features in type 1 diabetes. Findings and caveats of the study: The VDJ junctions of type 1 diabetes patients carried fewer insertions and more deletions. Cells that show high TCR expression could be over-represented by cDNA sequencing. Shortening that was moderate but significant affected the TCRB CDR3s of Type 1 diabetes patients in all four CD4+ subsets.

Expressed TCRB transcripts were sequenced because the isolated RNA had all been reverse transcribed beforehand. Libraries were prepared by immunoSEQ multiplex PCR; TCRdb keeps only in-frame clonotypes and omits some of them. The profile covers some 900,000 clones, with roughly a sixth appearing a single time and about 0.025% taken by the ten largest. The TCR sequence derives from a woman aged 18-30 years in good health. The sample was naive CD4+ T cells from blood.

The CDR3 DNA follows: TGTGCCAGCAGTGAAACAGGAATAGGGTCCTACGAGCAGTACTTC. Translated: CASSETGIGSYEQYF. This chain uses TRBV6-1 with TRBJ2-7; TRBD1 is a possible D gene (5 bases). The CDR3 totals 15 residues. The V gene's germline CDR1 is MNHNS and CDR2 SASEGT. Trimming took off 2 bases at V and 1 base at J, with 12 bases between the two ends.